This TCR beta chain was sequenced for a study of cytomegalovirus exposure and HLA in healthy donors. Study-wide results and caveats: In a later analysis, first-cohort TCR clusters were found to tend to co-occur in the approximately 120 validation repertoires. The dataset shows that most TCR sequences were rare, while some public TCRs occurred in many donors. In vitro assays verified that a few CMV-associated chains recognized CMV antigens specifically.

With regard to this clone: What it recognizes is unknown.

The CDR3 spans 15 residues. Germline V lookup: CDR1 LNHDA, CDR2 SQIVND (reference sequence). V was pared by 7 bases and J by 1 base, with 13 bases between. Measured with immunoSEQ multiplex PCR; TCRdb has only the in-frame clones, and not every one. The sample contains 150,000 to 200,000 clones, about 90% of which appear only once. The chain links TRBV19 to TRBJ2-2; D is perhaps TRBD1 (6 bases). The sequenced sample consisted of PBMCs. This clonotype was obtained from a woman aged 18-29 years in good health and CMV-seropositive. The CDR3 DNA reads as TGTGCCAGTACAGGTACAGGGAGGAACACCGGGGAGCTGTTTTTT. Protein sequence: CASTGTGRNTGELFF.